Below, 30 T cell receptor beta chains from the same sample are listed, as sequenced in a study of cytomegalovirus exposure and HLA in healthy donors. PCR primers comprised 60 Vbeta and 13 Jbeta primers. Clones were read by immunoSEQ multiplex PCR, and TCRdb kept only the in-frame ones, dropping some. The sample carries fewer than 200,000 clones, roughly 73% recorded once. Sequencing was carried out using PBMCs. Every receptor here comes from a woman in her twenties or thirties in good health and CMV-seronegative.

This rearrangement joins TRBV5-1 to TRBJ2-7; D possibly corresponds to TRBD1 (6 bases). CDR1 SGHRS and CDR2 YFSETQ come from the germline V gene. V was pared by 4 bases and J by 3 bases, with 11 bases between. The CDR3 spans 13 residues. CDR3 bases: TGCGCCAGCAGCCCCGGGACAAACTACGAGCAGTACTTC. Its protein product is CASSPGTNYEQYF.

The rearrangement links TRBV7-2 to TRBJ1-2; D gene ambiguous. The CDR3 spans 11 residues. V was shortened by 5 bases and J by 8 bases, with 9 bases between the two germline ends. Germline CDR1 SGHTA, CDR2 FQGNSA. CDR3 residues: CASSPTLGYTF. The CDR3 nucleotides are TGTGCCAGCAGCCCTACGCTCGGCTACACCTTC.

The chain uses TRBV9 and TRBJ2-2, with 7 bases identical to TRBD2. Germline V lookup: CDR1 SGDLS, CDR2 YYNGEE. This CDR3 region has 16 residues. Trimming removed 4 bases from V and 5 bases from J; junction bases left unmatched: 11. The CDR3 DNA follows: TGTGCCAGCAGCCTCACTCCCCGGGGGGAAACCGGGGAGCTGTTTTTT. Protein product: CASSLTPRGETGELFF.

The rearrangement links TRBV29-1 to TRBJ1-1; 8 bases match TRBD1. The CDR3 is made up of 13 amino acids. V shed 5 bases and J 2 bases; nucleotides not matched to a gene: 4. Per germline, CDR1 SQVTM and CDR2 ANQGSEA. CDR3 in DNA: TGCAGCGTTAGACAGGGGCACAACACTGAAGCTTTCTTT. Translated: CSVRQGHNTEAFF. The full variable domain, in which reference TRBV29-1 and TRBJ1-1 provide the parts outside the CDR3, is SAVISQKPSRDICQRGTSLTIQCQVDSQVTMMFWYRQQPGQSLTLIATANQGSEATYESGFVIDKFPISRPNLTFSTLTVSNMSPEDSSIYLCSVRQGHNTEAFFGQGTRLTVV.

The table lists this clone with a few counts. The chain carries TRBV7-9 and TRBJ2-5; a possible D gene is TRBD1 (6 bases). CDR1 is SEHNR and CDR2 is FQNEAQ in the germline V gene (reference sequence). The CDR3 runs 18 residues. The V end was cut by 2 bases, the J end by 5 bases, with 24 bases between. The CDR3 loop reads CASSLKGFWTVVKETQYF. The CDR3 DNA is TGTGCCAGCAGCTTAAAGGGGTTTTGGACAGTGGTCAAGGAGACCCAGTACTTC.

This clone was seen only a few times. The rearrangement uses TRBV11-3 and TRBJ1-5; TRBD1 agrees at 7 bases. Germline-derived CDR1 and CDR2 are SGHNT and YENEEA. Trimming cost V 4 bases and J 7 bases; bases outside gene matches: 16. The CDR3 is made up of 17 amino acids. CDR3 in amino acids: CASSSVRTGDPPQPQHF. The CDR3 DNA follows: TGTGCCAGCAGCTCCGTTAGAACAGGGGACCCGCCCCAGCCCCAGCATTTT. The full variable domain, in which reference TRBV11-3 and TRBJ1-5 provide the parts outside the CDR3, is EAGVVQSPRYKIIEKKQPVAFWCNPISGHNTLYWYLQNLGQGPELLIRYENEEAVDDSQLPKDRFSAERLKGVDSTLKIQPAELGDSAVYLCASSSVRTGDPPQPQHFGDGTRLSIL.

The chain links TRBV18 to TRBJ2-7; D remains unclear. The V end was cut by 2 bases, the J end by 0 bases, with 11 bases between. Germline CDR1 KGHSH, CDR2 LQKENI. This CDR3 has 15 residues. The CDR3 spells CASSPMSRISYEQYF. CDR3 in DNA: TGTGCCAGCTCACCAATGTCCAGGATCTCCTACGAGCAGTACTTC.

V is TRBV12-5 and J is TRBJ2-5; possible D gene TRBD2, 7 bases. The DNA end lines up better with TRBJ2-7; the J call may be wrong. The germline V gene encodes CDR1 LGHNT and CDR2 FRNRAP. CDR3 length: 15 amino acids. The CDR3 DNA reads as TGTGCTAGTGGTTGGGGGGGGCAGCCCCCATACGAGCAGTACTTC. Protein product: CASGWGGQPPYEQYF.

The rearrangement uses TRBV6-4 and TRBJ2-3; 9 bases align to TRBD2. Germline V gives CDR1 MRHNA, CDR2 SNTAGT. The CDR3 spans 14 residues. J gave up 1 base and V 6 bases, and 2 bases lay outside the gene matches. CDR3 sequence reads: CASSQRGGTDTQYF. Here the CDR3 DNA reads TGTGCCAGCAGCCAGCGGGGGGGCACAGATACGCAGTATTTT.

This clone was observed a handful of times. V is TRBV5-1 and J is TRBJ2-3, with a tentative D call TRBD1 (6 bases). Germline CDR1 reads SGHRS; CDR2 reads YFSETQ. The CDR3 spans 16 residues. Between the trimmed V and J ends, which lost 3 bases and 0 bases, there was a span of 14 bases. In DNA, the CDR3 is TGCGCCAGCAGCTCAACAGGGAAAACTAGCACAGATACGCAGTATTTT. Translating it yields CASSSTGKTSTDTQYF.

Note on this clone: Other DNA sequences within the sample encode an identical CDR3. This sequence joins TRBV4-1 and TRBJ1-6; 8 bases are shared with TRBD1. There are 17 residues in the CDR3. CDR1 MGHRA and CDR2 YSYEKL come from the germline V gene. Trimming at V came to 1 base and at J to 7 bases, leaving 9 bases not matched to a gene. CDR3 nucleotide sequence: TGCGCCAGCAGCCAAGTGGTCAGGGGGCGCGGGAATTCACCCCTCCACTTT. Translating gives CASSQVVRGRGNSPLHF.

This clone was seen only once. In nucleotides, the CDR3 is TGTGCCACCAGCAGCGGGGGGGCGAGGTCCAAAAACATTCAGTACTTC. Translation: CATSSGGARSKNIQYF. This chain connects TRBV15 to TRBJ2-4; TRBD2 matches 8 bases. CDR1 and CDR2 (germline): LNHNV, YYDKDF (reference sequence). The CDR3 is made up of 16 amino acids. J was trimmed by 2 bases and V by 3 bases; bases with no gene match: 6.

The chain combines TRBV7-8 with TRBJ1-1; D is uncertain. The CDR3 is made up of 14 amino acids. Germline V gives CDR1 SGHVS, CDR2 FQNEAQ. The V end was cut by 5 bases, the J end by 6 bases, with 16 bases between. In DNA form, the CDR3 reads TGTGCCAGCAGCCCGATATTAGCGTATGCTGAAGCTTTCTTT. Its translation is CASSPILAYAEAFF.

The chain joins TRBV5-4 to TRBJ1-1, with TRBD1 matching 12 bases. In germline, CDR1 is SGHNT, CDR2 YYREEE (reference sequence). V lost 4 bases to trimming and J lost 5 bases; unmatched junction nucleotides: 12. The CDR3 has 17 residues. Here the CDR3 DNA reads TGTGCCAGCAGCGCGGGGGGACAGGGGGCGCGGGGAACTGAAGCTTTCTTT. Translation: CASSAGGQGARGTEAFF.

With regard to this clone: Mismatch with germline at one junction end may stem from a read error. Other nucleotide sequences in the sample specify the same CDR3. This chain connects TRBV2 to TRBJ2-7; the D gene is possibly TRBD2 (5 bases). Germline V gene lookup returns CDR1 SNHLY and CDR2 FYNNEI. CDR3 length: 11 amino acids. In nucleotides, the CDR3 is TGCGCCAGCGGCAATGCCTACGAGCAGTACTTC. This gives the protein CASGNAYEQYF.

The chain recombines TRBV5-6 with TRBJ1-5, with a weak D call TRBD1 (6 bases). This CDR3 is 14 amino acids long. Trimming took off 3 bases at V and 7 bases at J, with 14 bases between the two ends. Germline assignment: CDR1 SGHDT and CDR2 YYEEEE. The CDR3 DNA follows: TGTGCCAGCAGCTACGCGGGGGGCGGACAGCCCCAGCATTTT. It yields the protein CASSYAGGGQPQHF. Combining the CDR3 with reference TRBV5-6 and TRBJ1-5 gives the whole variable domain DAGVTQSPTHLIKTRGQQVTLRCSPKSGHDTVSWYQQALGQGPQFIFQYYEEEERQRGNFPDRFSGHQFPNYSSELNVNALLLGDSALYLCASSYAGGGQPQHFGDGTRLSIL.

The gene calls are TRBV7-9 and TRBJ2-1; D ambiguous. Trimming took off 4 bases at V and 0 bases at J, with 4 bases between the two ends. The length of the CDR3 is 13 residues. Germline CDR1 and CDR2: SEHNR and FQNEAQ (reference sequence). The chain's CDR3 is CASSSSSYNEQFF. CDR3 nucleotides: TGTGCCAGCAGCTCCAGCTCCTACAATGAGCAGTTCTTC.

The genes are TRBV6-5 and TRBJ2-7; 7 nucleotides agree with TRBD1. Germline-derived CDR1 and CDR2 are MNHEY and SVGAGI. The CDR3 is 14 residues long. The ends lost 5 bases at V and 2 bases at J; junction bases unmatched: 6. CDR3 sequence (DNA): TGTGCCAGCAGTCCACAGGGGACAGCCTACGAGCAGTACTTC. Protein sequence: CASSPQGTAYEQYF.

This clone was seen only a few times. The CDR3 DNA reads as TGTGCCAGCAGCGGCGTTGGCGGGAGAGTGGGGACAGATACGCAGTATTTT. This codes for CASSGVGGRVGTDTQYF. The J gene is TRBJ2-3, the V gene TRBV7-2; 7 bases line up with TRBD2. The germline gives CDR1 SGHTA, CDR2 FQGNSA. V shed 5 bases, J shed 3 bases, and the junction held 14 bases outside the gene matches. This CDR3 region has 17 residues. Supplemented by reference TRBV7-2 and TRBJ2-3, the full variable domain reads GAGVSQSPSNKVTEKGKDVELRCDPISGHTALYWYRQSLGQGLEFLIYFQGNSAPDKSGLPSDRFSAERTGGSVSTLTIQRTQQEDSAVYLCASSGVGGRVGTDTQYFGPGTRLTVL.

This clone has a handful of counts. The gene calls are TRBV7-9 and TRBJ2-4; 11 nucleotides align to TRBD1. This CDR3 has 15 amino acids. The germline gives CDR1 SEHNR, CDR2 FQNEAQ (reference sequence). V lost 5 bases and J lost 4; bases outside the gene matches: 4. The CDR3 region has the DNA TGTGCCAGCAGCCCCGGGACAGGGGGTAAAAACATTCAGTACTTC. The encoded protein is CASSPGTGGKNIQYF.

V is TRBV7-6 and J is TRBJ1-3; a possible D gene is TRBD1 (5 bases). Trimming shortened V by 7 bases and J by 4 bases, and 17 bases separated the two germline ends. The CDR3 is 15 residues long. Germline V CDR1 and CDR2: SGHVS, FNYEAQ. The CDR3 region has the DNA TGTGCCAGCACCCACACGGAAGGGGTCGGAAACACCATATATTTT. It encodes CASTHTEGVGNTIYF.

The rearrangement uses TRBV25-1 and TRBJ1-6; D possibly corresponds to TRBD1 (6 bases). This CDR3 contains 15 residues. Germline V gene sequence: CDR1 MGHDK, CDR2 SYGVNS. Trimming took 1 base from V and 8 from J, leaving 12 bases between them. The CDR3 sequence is CASSELGGAYSPLHF. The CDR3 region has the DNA TGTGCCAGCAGTGAATTGGGGGGGGCGTATTCACCCCTCCACTTT.

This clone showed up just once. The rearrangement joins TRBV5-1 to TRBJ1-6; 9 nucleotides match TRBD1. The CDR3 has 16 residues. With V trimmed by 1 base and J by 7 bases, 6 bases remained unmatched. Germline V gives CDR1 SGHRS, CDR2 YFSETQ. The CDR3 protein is CASSLTGGAGNSPLHF. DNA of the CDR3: TGCGCCAGCAGCTTGACAGGGGGCGCGGGGAATTCACCCCTCCACTTT. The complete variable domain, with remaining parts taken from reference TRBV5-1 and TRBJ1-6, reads KAGVTQTPRYLIKTRGQQVTLSCSPISGHRSVSWYQQTPGQGLQFLFEYFSETQRNKGNFPGRFSGRQFSNSRSEMNVSTLELGDSALYLCASSLTGGAGNSPLHFGNGTRLTVT.

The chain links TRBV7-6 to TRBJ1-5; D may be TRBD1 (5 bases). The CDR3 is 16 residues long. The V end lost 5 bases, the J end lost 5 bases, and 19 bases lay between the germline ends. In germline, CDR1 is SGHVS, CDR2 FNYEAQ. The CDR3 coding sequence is TGTGCCAGCAGCCCCCAACAGGAACCAGGGTATCAGCCCCAGCATTTT. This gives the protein CASSPQQEPGYQPQHF.

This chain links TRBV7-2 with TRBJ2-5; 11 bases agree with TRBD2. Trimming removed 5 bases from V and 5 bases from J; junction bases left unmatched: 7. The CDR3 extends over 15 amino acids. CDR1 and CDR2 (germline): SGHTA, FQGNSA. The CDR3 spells CASSLTSGGVETQYF. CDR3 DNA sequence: TGTGCCAGCAGCCTTACTAGCGGGGGAGTGGAGACCCAGTACTTC.

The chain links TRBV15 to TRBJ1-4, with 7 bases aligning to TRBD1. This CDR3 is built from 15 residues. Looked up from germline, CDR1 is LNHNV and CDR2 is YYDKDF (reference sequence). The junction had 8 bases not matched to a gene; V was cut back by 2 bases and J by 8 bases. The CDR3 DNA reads TGTGCCACCAGCAGACACGACAGGGTGGGGGAAAAACTGTTTTTT. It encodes CATSRHDRVGEKLFF.

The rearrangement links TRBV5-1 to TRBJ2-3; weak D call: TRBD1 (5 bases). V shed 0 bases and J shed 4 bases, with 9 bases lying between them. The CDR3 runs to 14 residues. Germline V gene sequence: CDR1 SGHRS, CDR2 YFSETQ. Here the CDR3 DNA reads TGCGCCAGCAGCTTGGAGAAGGGGTCAGATACGCAGTATTTT. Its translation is CASSLEKGSDTQYF.

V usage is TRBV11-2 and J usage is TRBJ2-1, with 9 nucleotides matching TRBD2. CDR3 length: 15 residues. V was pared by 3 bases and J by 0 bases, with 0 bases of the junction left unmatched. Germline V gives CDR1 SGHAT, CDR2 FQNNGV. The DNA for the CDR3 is TGTGCCAGCAGCTTTAGCGGGAGCTCCTACAATGAGCAGTTCTTC. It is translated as CASSFSGSSYNEQFF.

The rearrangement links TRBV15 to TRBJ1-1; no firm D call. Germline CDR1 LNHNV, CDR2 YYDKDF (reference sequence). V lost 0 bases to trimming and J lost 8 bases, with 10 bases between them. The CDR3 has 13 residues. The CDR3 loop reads CATSRDEGGEAFF. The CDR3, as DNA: TGTGCCACCAGCAGAGATGAGGGTGGAGAAGCTTTCTTT.

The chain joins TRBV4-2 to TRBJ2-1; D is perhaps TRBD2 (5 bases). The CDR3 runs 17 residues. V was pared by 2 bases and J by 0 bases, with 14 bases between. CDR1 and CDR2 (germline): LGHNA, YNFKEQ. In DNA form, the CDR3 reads TGTGCCAGCAGCCAACTTACTTTAGCGCGCTCCTACAATGAGCAGTTCTTC. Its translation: CASSQLTLARSYNEQFF.